This TCR beta chain originates from a study of T cell responses to AZD1222 COVID-19 vaccine. Study-wide results and caveats: It should be noted that donors were predominantly white British and more often female, and clonal diversity was possibly underestimated. Samples come after the peak T cell response, not at day 14. Spike-wide vaccine-associated CD4 TCRs dominated at 160-218 and 743-854.

This CDR3 comprises 14 residues. The V end was cut by 3 bases, the J end by 4 bases, with 10 bases between. Per germline, CDR1 SGHTA and CDR2 FQGNSA. The protocol was immunoSEQ multiplex PCR, while the TCRdb copy is restricted to in-frame clones and leaves out a portion. Here the sample spans approximately 190,000 clones, approximately 92% being singletons. Worth noting for this clone: Its specificity is unknown.

The TCR originated in an adult who received the MenACWY meningococcal vaccine as a control. The specimen comprised peripheral blood, sampled 28 days after the second dose of the MenACWY control vaccine. V gene TRBV7-2 combines with J gene TRBJ1-5, with D hard to call. CDR3 sequence: CASSLGRPNQPQHF. The DNA for the CDR3 is TGTGCCAGCAGCTTGGGCCGCCCAAATCAGCCCCAGCATTTT.